Sequencing of this T cell receptor beta chain was carried out in a study of blood T cell repertoires in COVID-19 (TCRdb year 2020). Notes on the research overall: Samples from collaborators originated in the United States, Italy and Spain and spanned both the acute and convalescent phases of COVID-19. Samples were obtained from the ongoing ImmuneRACE study (first 160 participants) and from some 1,200 subjects provided by 6 global collaborators. A freely available public database, intended as a resource for researchers studying the immune response to SARS-CoV-2, is where the repertoires were released. The sample metadata nearly always contained a de-identified subject ID, COVID-19 status, age in years and sex. The prospective study material was composed of cDNA or gDNA derived from T cells, B-cell-depleted T cells, or PBMCs. Where available, HLA class I and class II types were taken from metadata supplied by the sample provider and were not determined by assay-based typing. Deeply sampled blood TCRbeta repertoires from subjects exposed to, actively infected with, or recovered from COVID-19 were included in the dataset. The paper's findings and limits, for the study overall: Clinical and demographic metadata were provided uncurated, with the amount varying by source and participant.

The immunoSEQ Assay, a bias-controlled multiplex PCR, was used to amplify TCRbeta CDR3 regions from genomic DNA. On the authors' methods: The number of nucleated cells in each sample was estimated from the amplification of reference gene primers within the assay. To quantify the absolute abundance of each unique TCRbeta CDR3 rearrangement, sequence reads were collapsed and filtered. For each sample, productive Simpson clonality was calculated by taking the square root of Simpson's diversity index across productive rearrangements. The source is immuneACCESS, and TCRdb retained only in-frame sequences with V and J called. Part of the clones is not carried over; for the studies checked, unresolved V genes explain less than half of this, and the remainder is unexplained. For V, J and clone size, that table is used; D and trimming come from the DNA. The sample has about 220,000 clones on record, approximately 78% of them singletons. The top ten clonotypes cover about 5.6% of the sample.

In regard to this clone: It has no known antigen specificity. No much larger clone is present one base from it, and per-base qualities are unavailable.

Counted from cysteine to phenylalanine, this CDR3 has 15 amino acids. Just the 45-base CDR3 DNA is kept, in frame starting at base 1. Trimming costs V 5 bases and J 0 bases, and their ends lie 10 bases apart. The germline V gene encodes CDR1 SEHNR and CDR2 FQNEAQ (reference sequence). At one collaborating source in Seattle, patients were enrolled during active infection and were followed longitudinally through the course of disease. Collaborating institutions collected whole blood in K2EDTA tubes following their own protocols. Collaborator samples were shipped for TCRbeta analysis as frozen whole blood, isolated PBMCs, or DNA extracted from either sample type.

This receptor was obtained from a woman aged 70-85 years with COVID-19, enrolled during active disease. The chain is made from TRBV7-9 and TRBJ1-4; the D segment could be TRBD1, given 6 matching bases. The specimen was peripheral blood. The CDR3 region has the sequence CASSQQGPTNEKLFF. The nucleotides are TGTGCCAGCAGCCAACAGGGACCAACTAATGAAAAACTGTTTTTT.